The 20 T cell receptor beta chains presented below share a single source sample, sequenced in a study of OX40 agonist ivuxolimab in advanced cancers. Libraries were prepared through the immunoSEQ multiplex PCR assay. The immuneACCESS repertoire file appears here via TCRdb, limited to in-frame rearrangements. These files lack a portion of the clones; in checked studies, under half of the deficit traces to unresolved V genes, and the cause of the others is not known. For this sample the table gives about 88,000 clones, of which around 83% were detected only once. The ten largest clones take up roughly 0.22% of the sample. Sequenced material: CD4+ or CD8+ T cells sorted from blood, taken in a trial of the OX40 agonist ivuxolimab. The origin of the receptors is an adult with an advanced solid tumor such as melanoma, head and neck, liver or kidney cancer.

The chain uses TRBV9 and TRBJ1-2; no firm D call. CDR1 is SGDLS and CDR2 is YYNGEE in the germline V gene. Trimming stripped 4 bases from V and 2 bases from J, with 12 bases between. This CDR3 comprises 14 residues. The CDR3 DNA reads as TGTGCCAGCAGCCAAAGGACGGGAAACTATGGCTACACCTTC. Amino acids: CASSQRTGNYGYTF.

The genes are TRBV5-6 and TRBJ1-4; 11 nucleotides line up with TRBD1. J gave up 8 bases and V 5 bases, and 11 bases lay outside the gene matches. CDR1 is SGHDT and CDR2 is YYEEEE in the germline V gene. The CDR3 consists of 16 residues. CDR3 loop: CASSFSMDRGLEKLFF. CDR3 in DNA: TGTGCCAGCAGTTTCTCCATGGACAGGGGGCTAGAAAAACTGTTTTTT.

The rearrangement links TRBV7-8 to TRBJ1-1; a weak D match, TRBD1 (5 bases). Germline V lookup: CDR1 SGHVS, CDR2 FQNEAQ. The CDR3 has 15 residues. V was trimmed by 2 bases and J by 3 bases, leaving 13 bases between them. CDR3 DNA: TGTGCCAGCAGCTTATTAGGGGCTGGGGACACTGAAGCTTTCTTT. Translated, it gives CASSLLGAGDTEAFF.

The V call is TRBV19, the J call TRBJ2-3, with D hard to call. The V end was cut by 3 bases, the J end by 4 bases, with 5 bases between. Germline V lookup: CDR1 LNHDA, CDR2 SQIVND (reference sequence). This CDR3 is 12 amino acids long. CDR3 region: CASSITSDTQYF. The CDR3 DNA follows: TGTGCCAGTAGTATTACATCAGATACGCAGTATTTT.

The V call is TRBV2, the J call TRBJ2-7; no reliable D call. CDR3 length: 13 amino acids. The V gene's germline CDR1 is SNHLY and CDR2 FYNNEI. V was pared by 6 bases and J by 4 bases, with 13 bases between. In DNA, the CDR3 is TGTGCCAGCAGCCAGCAGGATGGTTACGAGCAGTACGTC. Protein product: CASSQQDGYEQYV.

This clone was seen a handful of times. The chain is built from TRBV4-1 and TRBJ2-4; TRBD1 aligns across 8 bases. The CDR3 sequence is 16 residues long. The V gene's germline CDR1 is MGHRA and CDR2 YSYEKL. Trimming at V came to 3 bases and at J to 3 bases, leaving 7 bases not matched to a gene. As DNA, the CDR3 is TGCGCCAGCAGCCAGACAGGGGCTGTACACAAAAACATTCAGTACTTC. Protein: CASSQTGAVHKNIQYF.

V gene TRBV2 combines with J gene TRBJ2-2; TRBD2 aligns across 8 bases. The germline V gene encodes CDR1 SNHLY and CDR2 FYNNEI. This CDR3 contains 15 residues. After removal of 6 bases from V and 1 base from J, the junction contained 4 bases not matched to a gene. CDR3 coding DNA: TGTGCCAGCAGACCTACTAGCGGGAACACCGGGGAGCTGTTTTTT. This gives the protein CASRPTSGNTGELFF. The full variable domain, completed using reference TRBV2 and TRBJ2-2, is EPEVTQTPSHQVTQMGQEVILRCVPISNHLYFYWYRQILGQKVEFLVSFYNNEISEKSEIFDDQFSVERPDGSNFTLKIRSTKLEDSAMYFCASRPTSGNTGELFFGEGSRLTVL.

The V gene is TRBV19, the J gene TRBJ2-1, with 12 bases aligning to TRBD2. V lost 8 bases, J lost 4 bases, and 3 bases stayed unmatched. The CDR3 is 14 amino acids. From germline, CDR1 is LNHDA and CDR2 SQIVND (reference sequence). The CDR3: CASGLAGPYNEQFF. Written as DNA, the CDR3 is TGTGCCAGTGGACTAGCGGGGCCTTACAATGAGCAGTTCTTC.

The chain recombines TRBV4-3 with TRBJ2-7; D call uncertain. Germline CDR1 is LGHNA and CDR2 is YSLEER. V was shortened by 5 bases and J by 5 bases, with 7 bases between the two germline ends. The CDR3 totals 11 residues. CDR3 bases: TGCGCCAGCAGCTTTGGAGACGAGCAGTACTTC. Translation gives CASSFGDEQYF.

The rearrangement links TRBV27 to TRBJ2-1, with D possibly called TRBD1 or TRBD2 (5 bases each). This CDR3 region has 17 residues. Per germline, CDR1 MNHEY and CDR2 SMNVEV (reference sequence). Deletions cut 5 bases from V and 8 bases from J, with 25 bases between. As DNA, the CDR3 is TGTGCCAGCAGTCCCCTCCCCGGGACCCCAGTGAAAGATGAGCAGTTCTTC. Encoded protein: CASSPLPGTPVKDEQFF.

The chain employs TRBV18 and TRBJ2-4, with 10 positions matching TRBD2. Trimming removed 6 bases from V and 3 bases from J; junction bases left unmatched: 17. The length of the CDR3 is 19 residues. The germline V gene has CDR1 KGHSH and CDR2 LQKENI. As DNA, the CDR3 is TGTGCCAGCTCCAACCAGGGAGCGGGAGGGGGCCTTGGCAAAAACATTCAGTACTTC. Protein sequence: CASSNQGAGGGLGKNIQYF.

The J gene is TRBJ2-1, the V gene TRBV7-3, with a possible D match to TRBD2 (5 bases). The V end was cut by 2 bases, the J end by 5 bases, with 13 bases between. Germline V gene sequence: CDR1 SGHTA, CDR2 FQGTGA. CDR3 length: 15 residues. The CDR3 here is CASSLEGGFHNEQFF. Here the CDR3 DNA reads TGTGCCAGCAGCTTAGAGGGTGGGTTCCACAATGAGCAGTTCTTC.

The rearrangement links TRBV18 to TRBJ1-1; no clear D gene. The CDR3 totals 13 residues. Per the germline V gene, CDR1 is KGHSH and CDR2 is LQKENI. V was trimmed by 2 bases and J by 6 bases, leaving 10 bases between them. The CDR3 is CASSPISEAEAFF. CDR3 DNA sequence: TGTGCCAGCTCACCAATCTCAGAGGCTGAAGCTTTCTTT.

The rearrangement uses TRBV9 and TRBJ1-2, with a possible D match to TRBD1 (6 bases). V dropped 4 bases and J dropped 7 bases, with 14 bases sitting between them. The CDR3 has 13 residues. CDR1 is SGDLS and CDR2 is YYNGEE in the germline V gene. In DNA, the CDR3 is TGTGCCAGCAGCTTCTCAGGGGCCTCTGGCTACACCTTC. Translating it yields CASSFSGASGYTF.

A single count supports this clone. The rearrangement joins TRBV28 to TRBJ1-1, with a tentative D call TRBD1 (5 bases). Per the germline V gene, CDR1 is MDHEN and CDR2 is SYDVKM. V was cut by 5 bases and J by 0 bases, with 13 bases left in between. The length of the CDR3 is 15 residues. The CDR3 bases are TGTGCCAGCAGTACCGGGACGGCAATGAACACTGAAGCTTTCTTT. Its translation is CASSTGTAMNTEAFF.

The rearrangement joins TRBV5-1 to TRBJ2-2; tentatively, D is TRBD1 (7 bases). Trimming removed 4 bases from V and 6 bases from J, with 19 bases in between. The CDR3 loop spans 16 amino acids. Germline CDR1 is SGHRS and CDR2 is YFSETQ. For the CDR3, the DNA is TGCGCCAGCAGCCCCGAGGTGGCCAGGGGGGCCGGGGAGCTGTTTTTT. Residues: CASSPEVARGAGELFF.

The chain links TRBV29-1 to TRBJ2-4, with D possibly being TRBD2 (5 bases). This CDR3 spans 14 amino acids. Trimming cost V 4 bases and J 8 bases, with 18 bases left between them. CDR1 is SQVTM, CDR2 ANQGSEA, per germline. Here the CDR3 reads CSVVVVPGTYIQYF. CDR3 DNA sequence: TGCAGCGTTGTAGTTGTTCCGGGAACGTACATTCAGTACTTC.

The chain is built from TRBV2 and TRBJ1-4, with TRBD1 as a possible D gene (6 bases). V gave up 6 bases and J gave up 8 bases, with 13 bases separating them. The CDR3 runs 13 residues. From germline, CDR1 is SNHLY and CDR2 FYNNEI. The CDR3 bases are TGTGCCAGCAGACAGGGTCGGTGGGAAAAACTGTTTTTT. It encodes CASRQGRWEKLFF.

V is TRBV30 and J is TRBJ1-1; D unresolved. The CDR3 runs to 12 residues. Germline V gene sequence: CDR1 GTSNPN, CDR2 SVGIG (reference sequence). V was clipped by 3 bases and J by 1 base, with 6 bases between them. The CDR3, as DNA: TGTGCCTGGAGCCTGGGGAACACTGAAGCTTTCTTT. It is translated as CAWSLGNTEAFF.

This chain connects TRBV7-8 to TRBJ1-1; D gene ambiguous. The ends were cut back, 5 bases at V and 4 bases at J, with 14 bases in the middle. Germline loops: CDR1 SGHVS, CDR2 FQNEAQ. This CDR3 has 14 residues. CDR3 amino acids: CASSTSDGFTEAFF. The CDR3 nucleotides read TGTGCCAGCAGCACTTCGGACGGGTTCACTGAAGCTTTCTTT.